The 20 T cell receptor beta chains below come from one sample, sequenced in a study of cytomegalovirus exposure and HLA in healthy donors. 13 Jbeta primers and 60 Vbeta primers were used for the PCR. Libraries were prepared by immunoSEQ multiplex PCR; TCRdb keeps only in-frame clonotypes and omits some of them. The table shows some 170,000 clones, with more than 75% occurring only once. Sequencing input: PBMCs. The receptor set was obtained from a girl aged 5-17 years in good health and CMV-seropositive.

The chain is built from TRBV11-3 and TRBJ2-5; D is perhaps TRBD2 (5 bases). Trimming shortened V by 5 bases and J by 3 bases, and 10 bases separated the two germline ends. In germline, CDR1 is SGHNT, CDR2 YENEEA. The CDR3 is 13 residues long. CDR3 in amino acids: CASSRTGKETQYF. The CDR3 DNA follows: TGTGCCAGCAGCCGAACGGGGAAAGAGACCCAGTACTTC.

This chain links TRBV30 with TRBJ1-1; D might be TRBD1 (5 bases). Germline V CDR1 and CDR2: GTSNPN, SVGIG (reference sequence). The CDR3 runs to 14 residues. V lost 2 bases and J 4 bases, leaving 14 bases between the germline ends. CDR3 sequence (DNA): TGTGCCTGGAGTAAGGGCAGGGTTGGCACTGAAGCTTTCTTT. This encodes CAWSKGRVGTEAFF.

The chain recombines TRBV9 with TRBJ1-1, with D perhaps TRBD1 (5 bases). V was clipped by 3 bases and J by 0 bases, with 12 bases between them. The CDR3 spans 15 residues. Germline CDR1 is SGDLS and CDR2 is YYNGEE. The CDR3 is CASSEGPGMNTEAFF. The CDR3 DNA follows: TGTGCCAGCAGCGAGGGGCCAGGGATGAACACTGAAGCTTTCTTT.

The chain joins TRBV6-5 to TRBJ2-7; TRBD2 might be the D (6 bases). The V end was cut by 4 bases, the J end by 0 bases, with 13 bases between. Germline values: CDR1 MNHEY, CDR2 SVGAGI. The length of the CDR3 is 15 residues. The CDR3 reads CASSSLDGGSYEQYF. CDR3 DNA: TGTGCCAGCAGTTCCCTCGACGGGGGCTCCTACGAGCAGTACTTC.

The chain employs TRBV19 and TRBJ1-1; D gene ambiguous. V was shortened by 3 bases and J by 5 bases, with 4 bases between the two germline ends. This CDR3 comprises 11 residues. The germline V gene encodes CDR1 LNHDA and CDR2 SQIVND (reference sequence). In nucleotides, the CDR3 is TGTGCCAGTAGTATCTTTACTGAAGCTTTCTTT. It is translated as CASSIFTEAFF.

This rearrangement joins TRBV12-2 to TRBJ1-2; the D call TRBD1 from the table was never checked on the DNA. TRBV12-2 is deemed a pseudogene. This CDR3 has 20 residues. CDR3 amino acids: CASRPEPGQGVELANYGYTF. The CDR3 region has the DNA TGTGCAAGTCGTCCCGAACCGGGACAGGGAGTAGAGTTAGCTAACTATGGCTACACCTTC.

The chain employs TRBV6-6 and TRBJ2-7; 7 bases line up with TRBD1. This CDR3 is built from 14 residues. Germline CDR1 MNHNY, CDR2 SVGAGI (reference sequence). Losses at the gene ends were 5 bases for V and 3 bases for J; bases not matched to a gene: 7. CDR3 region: CASSPGTVSYEQYF. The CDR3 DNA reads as TGTGCCAGCAGTCCTGGGACAGTTAGCTACGAGCAGTACTTC.

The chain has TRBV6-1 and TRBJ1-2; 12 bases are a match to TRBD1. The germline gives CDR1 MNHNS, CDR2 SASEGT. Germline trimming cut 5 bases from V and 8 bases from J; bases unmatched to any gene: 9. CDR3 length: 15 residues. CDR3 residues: CASSTRDRGQGGYTF. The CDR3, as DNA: TGTGCCAGCAGTACCCGGGACAGGGGGCAAGGAGGCTACACCTTC.

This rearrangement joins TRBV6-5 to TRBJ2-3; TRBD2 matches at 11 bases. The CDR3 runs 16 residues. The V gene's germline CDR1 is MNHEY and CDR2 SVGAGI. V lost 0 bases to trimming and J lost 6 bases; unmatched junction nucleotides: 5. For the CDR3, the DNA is TGTGCCAGCAGTTACTCGACTAGCGGGGTCCCCGATACGCAGTATTTT. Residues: CASSYSTSGVPDTQYF.

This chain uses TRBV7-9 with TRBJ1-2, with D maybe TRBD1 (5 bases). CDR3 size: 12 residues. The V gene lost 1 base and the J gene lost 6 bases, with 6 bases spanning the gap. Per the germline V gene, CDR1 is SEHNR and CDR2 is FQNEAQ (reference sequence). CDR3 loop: CASSLEGNGYTF. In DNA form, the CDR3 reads TGTGCCAGCAGCTTAGAGGGGAATGGCTACACCTTC.

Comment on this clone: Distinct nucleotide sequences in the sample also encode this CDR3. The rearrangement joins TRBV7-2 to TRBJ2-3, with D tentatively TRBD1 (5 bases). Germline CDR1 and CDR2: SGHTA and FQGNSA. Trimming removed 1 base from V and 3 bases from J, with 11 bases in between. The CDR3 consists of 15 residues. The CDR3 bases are TGTGCCAGCAGCTTAGTTGCAGGGTTAACAGATACGCAGTATTTT. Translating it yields CASSLVAGLTDTQYF.

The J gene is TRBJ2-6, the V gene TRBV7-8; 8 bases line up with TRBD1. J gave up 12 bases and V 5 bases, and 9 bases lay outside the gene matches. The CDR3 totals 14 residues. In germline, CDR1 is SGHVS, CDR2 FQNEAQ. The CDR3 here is CASSPIQGAVVLTF. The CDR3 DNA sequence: TGTGCCAGCAGCCCGATTCAGGGGGCGGTCGTCCTGACTTTC.

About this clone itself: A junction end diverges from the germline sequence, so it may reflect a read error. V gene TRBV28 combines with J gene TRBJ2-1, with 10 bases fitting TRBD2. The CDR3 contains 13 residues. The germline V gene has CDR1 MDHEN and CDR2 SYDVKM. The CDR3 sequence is CASSSLAGGHGIF. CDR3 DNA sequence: TGTGCCAGCAGTTCGTTAGCGGGGGGCCACGGAATCTTC.

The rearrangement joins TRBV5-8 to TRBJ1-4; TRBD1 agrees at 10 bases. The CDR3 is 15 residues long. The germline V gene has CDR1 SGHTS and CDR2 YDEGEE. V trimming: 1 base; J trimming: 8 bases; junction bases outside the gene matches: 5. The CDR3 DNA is TGTGCCAGCAGCTTGTCGGGACAGGGGACCGAAAAACTGTTTTTT. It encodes CASSLSGQGTEKLFF.

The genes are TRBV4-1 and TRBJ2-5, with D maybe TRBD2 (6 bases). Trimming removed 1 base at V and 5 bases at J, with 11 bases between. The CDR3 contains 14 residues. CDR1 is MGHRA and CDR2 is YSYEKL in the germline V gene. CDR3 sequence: CASSQVPGVETQYF. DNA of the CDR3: TGCGCCAGCAGCCAAGTACCGGGAGTGGAGACCCAGTACTTC.

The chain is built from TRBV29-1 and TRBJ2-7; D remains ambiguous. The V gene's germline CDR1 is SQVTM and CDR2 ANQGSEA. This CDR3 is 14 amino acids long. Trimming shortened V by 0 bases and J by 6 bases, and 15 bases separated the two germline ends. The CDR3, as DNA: TGCAGCGTTGAAGATCCTGATAGCCGCGCCGAGCAGTACTTC. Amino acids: CSVEDPDSRAEQYF.

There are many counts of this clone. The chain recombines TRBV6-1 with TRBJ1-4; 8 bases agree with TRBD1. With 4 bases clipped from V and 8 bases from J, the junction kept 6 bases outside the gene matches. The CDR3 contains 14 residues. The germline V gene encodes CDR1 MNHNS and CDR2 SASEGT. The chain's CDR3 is CASSVRGRGEKLFF. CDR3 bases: TGTGCCAGCAGTGTCAGGGGGCGCGGGGAAAAACTGTTTTTT.

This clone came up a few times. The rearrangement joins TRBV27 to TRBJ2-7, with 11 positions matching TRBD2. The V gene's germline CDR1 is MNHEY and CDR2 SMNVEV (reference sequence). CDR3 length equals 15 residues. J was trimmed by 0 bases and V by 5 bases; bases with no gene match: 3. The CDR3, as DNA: TGTGCCAGCAGTCCCGGGACTAGCGGCTCCTACGAGCAGTACTTC. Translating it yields CASSPGTSGSYEQYF.

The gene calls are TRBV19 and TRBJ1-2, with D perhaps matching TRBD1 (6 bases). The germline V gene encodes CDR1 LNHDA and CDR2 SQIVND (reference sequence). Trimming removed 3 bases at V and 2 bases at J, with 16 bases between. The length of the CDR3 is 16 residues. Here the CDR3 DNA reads TGTGCCAGTAGTATCAGGGGCTTGCAGATAAACTATGGCTACACCTTC. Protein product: CASSIRGLQINYGYTF.

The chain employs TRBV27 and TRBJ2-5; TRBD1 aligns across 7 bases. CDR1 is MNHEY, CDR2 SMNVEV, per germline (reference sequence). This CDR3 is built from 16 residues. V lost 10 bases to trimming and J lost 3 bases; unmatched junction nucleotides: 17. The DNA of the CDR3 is TGTGCCACCCATAGACAGGGCCCAATAAACGAAGAGACCCAGTACTTC. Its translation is CATHRQGPINEETQYF.